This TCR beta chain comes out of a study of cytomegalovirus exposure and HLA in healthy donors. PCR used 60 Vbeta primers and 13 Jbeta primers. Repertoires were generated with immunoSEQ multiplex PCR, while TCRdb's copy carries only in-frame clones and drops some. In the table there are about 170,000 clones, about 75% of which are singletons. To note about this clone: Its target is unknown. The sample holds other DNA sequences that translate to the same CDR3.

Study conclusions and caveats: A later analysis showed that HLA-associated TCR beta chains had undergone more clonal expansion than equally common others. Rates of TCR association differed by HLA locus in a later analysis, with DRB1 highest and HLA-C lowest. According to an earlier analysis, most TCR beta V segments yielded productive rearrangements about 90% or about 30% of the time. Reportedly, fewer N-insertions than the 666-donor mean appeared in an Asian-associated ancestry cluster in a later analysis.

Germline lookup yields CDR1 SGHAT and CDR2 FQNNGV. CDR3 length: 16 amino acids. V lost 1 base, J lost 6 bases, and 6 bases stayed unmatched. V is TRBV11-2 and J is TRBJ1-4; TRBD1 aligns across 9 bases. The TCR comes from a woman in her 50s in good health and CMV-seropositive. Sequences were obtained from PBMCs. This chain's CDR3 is CASSLGLRQGDEKLFF. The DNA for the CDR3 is TGTGCCAGCAGCTTAGGATTGCGACAGGGGGATGAAAAACTGTTTTTT.